This TCR beta chain comes out of a study of control samples from healthy donors and cancer patients. V gave up 8 bases and J gave up 2 bases, with 12 bases separating them. The CDR3 covers 14 residues. Germline V lookup: CDR1 LGHNA, CDR2 YNFKEQ. The protocol was immunoSEQ multiplex PCR, while the TCRdb copy is restricted to in-frame clones and leaves out a portion. Among 150,000 to 200,000 clones listed, 91% were seen once. J is TRBJ1-4 and V is TRBV4-2; tentative D call: TRBD1 (5 bases). The sample taken for sequencing was blood. The clonotype was recovered from a woman aged 25 to 45 in good health. The CDR3 region has the DNA TGTGCCAGCGGAGTAGGGGCTACTAATGAAAAACTGTTTTTT. It codes for CASGVGATNEKLFF.